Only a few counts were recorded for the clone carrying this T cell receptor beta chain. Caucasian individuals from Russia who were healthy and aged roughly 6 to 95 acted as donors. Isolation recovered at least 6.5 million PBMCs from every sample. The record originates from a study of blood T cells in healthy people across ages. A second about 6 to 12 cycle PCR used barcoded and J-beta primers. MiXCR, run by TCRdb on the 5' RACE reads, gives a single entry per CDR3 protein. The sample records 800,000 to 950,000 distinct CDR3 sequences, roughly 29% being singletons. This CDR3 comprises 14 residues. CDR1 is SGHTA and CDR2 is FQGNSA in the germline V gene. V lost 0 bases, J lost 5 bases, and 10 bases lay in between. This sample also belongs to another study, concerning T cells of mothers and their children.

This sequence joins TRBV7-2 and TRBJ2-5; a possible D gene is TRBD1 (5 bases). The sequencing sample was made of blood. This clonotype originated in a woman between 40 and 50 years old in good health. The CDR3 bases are TGTGCCAGCAGCTTAGCGGGGCCCCGGGAGACCCAGTACTTC. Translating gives CASSLAGPRETQYF.